These T cell receptor beta chains were read from a single sample in a study of T cells after yellow fever vaccination. MiXCR, applied by TCRdb to the 5' RACE reads, yields one record per CDR3 protein. The sample includes 500,000 to 650,000 distinct CDR3 sequences, around 12% of them seen just once. Specimen: PBMCs, collected on the day of the yellow fever booster vaccination. These receptors were taken from a man aged 30-40 years who received the YFV17D yellow fever vaccine. The conserved cysteine and the conserved F or W are not part of the CDR3 here.

TRBV11-2	TRBJ2-3	ASRSAGNTDTQY
TRBV6-5	TRBJ2-2	ASSYRELRNTGELF
TRBV29-1	TRBJ2-7	SVGGGFSHTYEQY
TRBV9	TRBJ2-2	ASSASGTSGVPNTGELF
TRBV12-3/TRBV12-4	TRBJ2-1	ASNANVQLGYNEQF
TRBV6-1	TRBJ2-3	ASKESGISTDTQY
TRBV5-5	TRBJ2-7	ASRVLASESGYEQY
TRBV20-1	TRBJ1-4	SAIPGQYNEKLF
TRBV5-1	TRBJ2-3	ASSRTPGGTSTDTQY
TRBV5-1	TRBJ2-1	ASSEDSTNEQF
TRBV6-2/TRBV6-3	TRBJ1-1	ASSYRDNTEAF
TRBV4-2	TRBJ2-1	ASSQDRTSANEQF
TRBV19	TRBJ2-1	ASSFRLAGGYNEQF
TRBV12-3/TRBV12-4	TRBJ2-7	ASSLNTYEQY
TRBV5-1	TRBJ2-2	ASSYVAGQITGELF
TRBV7-8	TRBJ2-2	ASSLVSGLAGELF
TRBV11-3	TRBJ2-2	ASSFGGPVGTGELF
TRBV5-1	TRBJ2-2	ASSSRTNTGELF
TRBV11-2	TRBJ1-6	ASSMAGGGGSPLH
TRBV20-1	TRBJ2-5	SGTDRQETQY
TRBV14	TRBJ2-1	ASSQWDEQF
TRBV20-1	TRBJ2-7	SVGRSGRDYEQY
TRBV6-2/TRBV6-3	TRBJ2-5	ASSSLAGSETQY
TRBV30	TRBJ2-7	AWKRDYEQY
TRBV7-3	TRBJ2-3	ASSLIAESRGTDTQY
TRBV11-1	TRBJ2-1	ASSRAITNEQF
TRBV30	TRBJ2-2	AWGDLLYTGELF
TRBV24-1	TRBJ2-1	ATSDSRTSGSWGEQF
TRBV12-3/TRBV12-4	TRBJ2-7	ASSIYGGYEQY